Listed below are T cell receptor beta chains from one sample, sequenced in a study of blood T cell repertoires in COVID-19. Repertoires were generated with immunoSEQ multiplex PCR, while TCRdb's copy carries only in-frame clones and drops some. Of more than 400,000 clones in the sample, 70% to 90% were seen once. Input material: peripheral blood. These TCRs come from a human donor in a cohort sampled during active COVID-19. Each CDR3 is given with its conserved first and last residue. A D gene is named only where the DNA matches it firmly. Rows may omit the clone size; those that give it use once, few, many or a size class.

V	J	D	size	DNA	CDR3
TRBV18	TRBJ2-1	-	-	TGTGCCAGCTCCCTCCGGGGTCGGGAGAGCAATGAGCAGTTCTTC	CASSLRGRESNEQFF
TRBV11-1	TRBJ2-2	-	-	TGTGCCAGCAGCCCAAGGAGGGTACCCGGGGAGCTGTTTTTT	CASSPRRVPGELFF
TRBV6-5	TRBJ2-5	TRBD1	-	TGTGCCAGCAGTTACTCGATAGGACAGGGAGAGACCCAGTACTTC	CASSYSIGQGETQYF
TRBV7-8	TRBJ2-1	TRBD2	once	TGTGCCAGCAGCTTAGCGCGATTCGGACGGGAGGTTAATGAGCAGTTCTTC	CASSLARFGREVNEQFF
TRBV11-3	TRBJ2-3	-	-	TGTGCCAGCAGCTTAGGGGGAGGCACCACAGATACGCAGTATTTT	CASSLGGGTTDTQYF
TRBV6-2/TRBV6-3	TRBJ1-2	TRBD1	-	TGTGCCAGCAGTTACTGGGACAGCGACGGCTACACCTTC	CASSYWDSDGYTF
TRBV5-8	TRBJ1-1	TRBD1	-	TGTGCCAGCAGTCAAGGGACAGGGTTGACTTTCGGGATACCGGCTTTCTTT	CASSQGTGLTFGIPAFF
TRBV4-1	TRBJ2-3	TRBD1	-	TGCGCCAGCAGCCCCGGACAGGGTTCAGATACGCAGTATTTT	CASSPGQGSDTQYF
TRBV29-1	TRBJ1-1	TRBD1	-	TGCAGCGAGGTAGGACAGGCGGGTGAAGCTTTCTTT	CSEVGQAGEAFF
TRBV30	TRBJ1-1	-	-	TGTGCCTGGGGACGAAGAACAGGTGAAGCTTTCTTT	CAWGRRTGEAFF
TRBV6-5	TRBJ2-1	TRBD2	once	TGTGCCAGCAGTTTCCTAGCGGGAGGGCATCAGAATGAGCAGTTCTTC	CASSFLAGGHQNEQFF
TRBV23-1	TRBJ1-5	TRBD1	-	TGCGCCAGCAGTCAATCAAAAAGGGTAGGACAGGGGGTAGAGAACAATCAGCCCCAGCATTTT	CASSQSKRVGQGVENNQPQHF
TRBV25-1	TRBJ1-6	-	-	TGTGCCAGCAGTGCTCAGGTCGACAGTCTGGGGTCACCCCTCCACTTT	CASSAQVDSLGSPLHF
TRBV3-1/TRBV3-2	TRBJ2-3	TRBD2	-	TGTGCCAGCAGCCACCGACTAGCGGCAGATACGCAGTATTTT	CASSHRLAADTQYF
TRBV19	TRBJ2-2	TRBD2	-	TGTGCCAGTAGTACGCGGACTAGCGGGAGTCCCACCGGGGAGCTGTTTTTT	CASSTRTSGSPTGELFF
TRBV28	TRBJ1-5	-	-	TGTGCCAGCAGTTTAATACAGGATTTAGGTCAGCCCCAGCATTTT	CASSLIQDLGQPQHF
TRBV5-1	TRBJ2-5	TRBD2	once	TGCGCCAGCAGCCCGGGACTAGTCCAAGAGACCCAGTACTTC	CASSPGLVQETQYF
TRBV19	TRBJ1-2	TRBD1	-	TGTGCCAGTAGTATTCCGGGACAGGTGAACTATGGCTACACCTTC	CASSIPGQVNYGYTF
TRBV3-1/TRBV3-2	TRBJ1-1	TRBD1	-	TGTGCCAGCAGCCAAGATCGAGGTGGGGGGACAGGGTTAGGGACTGAAGCTTTCTTT	CASSQDRGGGTGLGTEAFF
TRBV7-3	TRBJ2-2	-	few	TGTGCCAGCAGCTTAAATTCGTACACCGGGGAGCTGTTTTTT	CASSLNSYTGELFF
TRBV30	TRBJ2-1	TRBD2	-	TGTGCCTGGAGTGAACTCGGGCGGGAGTCTTTTCGGAGTGAGCAGTTCTTC	CAWSELGRESFRSEQFF
TRBV30	TRBJ2-1	-	-	TGTGCCTGGAGTCCCGATTACTTCTACAATGAGCAGTTCTTC	CAWSPDYFYNEQFF
TRBV30	TRBJ1-6	-	-	TGTGCCTGGAGTGTCGGGAGTAGCTATAATTCACCCCTCCACTTT	CAWSVGSSYNSPLHF
TRBV28	TRBJ1-3	TRBD1	few	TGTGCCAGCAGCCCTGGACAGGGGGTCGGAAACACCATATATTTT	CASSPGQGVGNTIYF
TRBV7-2	TRBJ2-2	TRBD2	-	TGTGCCAGCAGCTTCAGGACTAGCGGGAGAACCGGGGAGCTGTTTTTT	CASSFRTSGRTGELFF
TRBV27	TRBJ2-3	TRBD2	once	TGTGCCAGCAGCAGACTAGCGAACTCTTTCACAGATACGCAGTATTTT	CASSRLANSFTDTQYF
TRBV19	TRBJ1-5	-	once	TGTGCCAGTAGCCTCGGGGGACCGGATCAGGATGATCAGCCCCAGCATTTT	CASSLGGPDQDDQPQHF
TRBV7-9	TRBJ2-7	TRBD2	few	TGTGCCAGCAGCTTCGGACTAGCGGGAGGCGAGCAGTACTTC	CASSFGLAGGEQYF
TRBV3-1/TRBV3-2	TRBJ2-7	TRBD2	-	TGTGCCAGCAGCCCGAAGCGCGGGGGACTAGTGCTGCACGAGCAGTACTTC	CASSPKRGGLVLHEQYF
TRBV5-1	TRBJ2-7	TRBD1	few	TGCGCCAGCAGCTTAGACGGGACAGGCAAATACGAGCAGTACTTC	CASSLDGTGKYEQYF
TRBV28	TRBJ2-7	TRBD2	-	TGTGCCAGCATCACTAGCGGGAACTCCTACGAGCAGTACTTC	CASITSGNSYEQYF
TRBV5-6	TRBJ1-3	TRBD1	-	TGTGCCAGCAGTCCCATCAGGGGGCGCCCCGGAAACACCATATATTTT	CASSPIRGRPGNTIYF
TRBV28	TRBJ2-5	TRBD1	-	TGTGCCAGCAGTTTTTGGGACAGGGGGATGACGAGAGAGACCCAGTACTTC	CASSFWDRGMTRETQYF
TRBV5-6	TRBJ2-7	-	few	TGTGCCAGCAGCTTGGGCTCATGGGGGGGCTTATCCTACGAGCAGTACTTC	CASSLGSWGGLSYEQYF
TRBV2	TRBJ2-7	-	once	TGTGCCAGCACCCTAGGGCGGGGGCCCGCCTACGAGCAGTACTTC	CASTLGRGPAYEQYF
TRBV6-5	TRBJ2-7	TRBD2	-	TGTGCCAGCAGTTACCTTAGCGGGGCCCCCCCTTGGGAGCAGTACTTC	CASSYLSGAPPWEQYF
TRBV5-1	TRBJ2-1	-	-	TGCGCCAGCAGCTTGGACGCCGGGAGCCCCAATGAGCAGTTCTTC	CASSLDAGSPNEQFF
TRBV9	TRBJ2-5	TRBD2	-	TGTGCCAGCAGCGTCGGGGCTAGCGGGTCCGCCGTGGGGGAGACCCAGTACTTC	CASSVGASGSAVGETQYF
TRBV7-2	TRBJ2-5	-	-	TGTGCCAGCAGCTTAGGAAGGCGGGCCCGCCTACAAGAGACCCAGTACTTC	CASSLGRRARLQETQYF
TRBV4-3	TRBJ2-7	-	-	TGCGCCAGCAGCCAATTACTAGGTGGTCTTTACGAGCAGTACTTC	CASSQLLGGLYEQYF
TRBV7-3	TRBJ2-1	TRBD2	-	TGTGCCAGCAGCGTTAGCGGGAGGGCCCTGAATGAGCAGTTCTTC	CASSVSGRALNEQFF
TRBV7-2	TRBJ2-5	-	-	TGTGCCAGCAGCTTAGGGGGGGTAGAGACCCAGTACTTC	CASSLGGVETQYF
TRBV14	TRBJ2-2	-	-	TGTGCCAGCAGCCTCAGAGCCGGGACAAATACCGGGGAGCTGTTTTTT	CASSLRAGTNTGELFF
TRBV5-5	TRBJ2-1	TRBD2	-	TGTGCCAGCAGCTTGGGGCTAGCGGTCTCAGAGCAGTTCTTC	CASSLGLAVSEQFF
TRBV6-5	TRBJ1-3	TRBD1	-	TGTGCCAGCAGTCCCCGACAGGGGATCGGAAACACCATATATTTT	CASSPRQGIGNTIYF
TRBV5-6	TRBJ1-3	-	-	TGTGCCAGCACCCAATCTGACAAGGGGTCTGGAAACACCATATATTTT	CASTQSDKGSGNTIYF
TRBV21-1	TRBJ2-5	-	few	TGTGCCAGCAGCAAACGGCACAGGGTCTTTTGGGAGACCCAGTACTTC	CASSKRHRVFWETQYF
TRBV19	TRBJ1-5	-	-	TGTGCCAGTAAGGGGGGGCTTAGCAATCAGCCCCAGCATTTT	CASKGGLSNQPQHF
TRBV6-2/TRBV6-3	TRBJ1-3	-	-	TGTGCCAGCAGTTTATTAATCTACTCTGGAAACACCATATATTTT	CASSLLIYSGNTIYF
TRBV30	TRBJ1-1	TRBD1	-	TGTGCCTGGAGAGAGCCTCGACAGGGGAGGGGGACTGAAGCTTTCTTT	CAWREPRQGRGTEAFF
TRBV7-2	TRBJ1-5	TRBD1	few	TGTGCCAGCAGCCGCACCGCAGGGGGGCTACCCGGGGCCCAGCATTTT	CASSRTAGGLPGAQHF
TRBV4-1	TRBJ2-3	-	-	TGCGCCAGCAGCCCCAGACTAGACGCGAGTGCAGATACGCAGTATTTT	CASSPRLDASADTQYF
TRBV19	TRBJ1-4	-	-	TGTGCCAGTAGTATGCAGGGAAGAAGTGAAAAACTGTTTTTT	CASSMQGRSEKLFF
TRBV30	TRBJ2-1	TRBD2	-	TGTGCCTCACTAGCGGGAGATGGGAATGAGCAGTTCTTC	CASLAGDGNEQFF
TRBV11-2	TRBJ2-1	TRBD2	-	TGTGCCAGCAGCTTAAGGGGCGGGAGTTTTCTCTACAATGAGCAGTTCTTC	CASSLRGGSFLYNEQFF